This T cell receptor beta chain was observed in a study of early stage breast cancer tumors. TCRdb keeps only in-frame clones here, not all; method: immunoSEQ multiplex PCR. Here the sample spans tens of thousands of clones, about 83% being singletons. The CDR3 has 18 residues. J gave up 6 bases and V 3 bases, and 12 bases lay outside the gene matches. In germline, CDR1 is GTSNPN, CDR2 SVGIG (reference sequence). The sample consisted of blood. This TCR was sampled from a person in their twenties or thirties with breast cancer. The rearrangement uses TRBV30 and TRBJ1-6, with TRBD1 identical over 12 bases. In nucleotides, the CDR3 is TGTGCCTGGAGCTGGGAGGGACAGGGGGCTCCCGTTAATTCACCCCTCCACTTT. This codes for CAWSWEGQGAPVNSPLHF. Drawing the rest from reference TRBV30 and TRBJ1-6, the complete variable domain is SQTIHQWPATLVQPVGSPLSLECTVEGTSNPNLYWYRQAAGRGLQLLFYSVGIGQISSEVPQNLSASRPQDRQFILSSKKLLLSDSGFYLCAWSWEGQGAPVNSPLHFGNGTRLTVT.